This T cell receptor (beta chain) stems from a study of molecular identifiers for immune sequencing clone quantification. Previously reported methods and listed TCR primers produced the bulk TCR libraries. TCRdb reprocessed the PCR reads via MiXCR and lists one record per CDR3 protein. The table includes some 580,000 distinct CDR3 sequences, around 25% detected once. The sequenced sample was naive CD8+ T cells from blood, with Jurkat cell RNA spiked in. The subset here: FACS-sorted CD8+CD4-CCR7+CD45RA+ naive T cells. This receptor was identified in a human donor in good health. Some libraries in this study had Jurkat cell RNA spiked in.

CDR3 DNA sequence: TGTGCCAGCAGCGTAGCCCTCGGGGAGGAGACCCAGTACTTC. Translated, it gives CASSVALGEETQYF. The chain links TRBV9 to TRBJ2-5, with TRBD2 as a possible D gene (5 bases). With 0 bases removed from V and 5 bases from J, the gap between germline ends came to 11 bases. The CDR3 has 14 residues. Germline CDR1 and CDR2: SGDLS and YYNGEE. The full variable domain, completed using reference TRBV9 and TRBJ2-5, is DSGVTQTPKHLITATGQRVTLRCSPRSGDLSVYWYQQSLDQGLQFLIQYYNGEERAKGNILERFSAQQFPDLHSELNLSSLELGDSALYFCASSVALGEETQYFGPGTRLLVL.